The rows below give T cell receptor beta chains drawn from one sample of a study of CD8+ T cells in alopecia areata. Some clones are missing from TCRdb's copy, which holds only in-frame ones; the method was immunoSEQ multiplex PCR. Among 150,000 or so clones listed, around 50% were seen once. The sample was CD8+ T cells sorted from blood, taken at week 4, from a patient treated with tofacitinib. All receptors come from a human donor with alopecia areata. The CDR3 runs from the conserved cysteine through the conserved F or W. Fields, in order: V gene, CDR3 protein.

TRBV30 CAWSQENRDTGELFF
TRBV5-6 CASSLVVTDQETQYF
TRBV27 CASSFDGYNEQFF
TRBV7-9 CASSLTENTGELFF
TRBV27 CASSTDRDHEQYF
TRBV7-3 CASSLYQGAGEQFF
TRBV30 CAWSVQGDQPQHF
TRBV27 CASSRDLYGYTF
TRBV5-6 CASSLSGEQYF
TRBV11-2 CASSLPVGGPGETQYF
TRBV7-6 CASSLQGGPNYGYTF
TRBV6-5 CASSGTGEKLFF
TRBV13 CASSLAGGQETQYF
TRBV5-6 CASSFRQGVIYEQYF
TRBV6-6 CASSYSGSNSNQPQHF
TRBV27 CASSLSPGYPSYEQYF
TRBV5-6 CASSLGRSGAEAFF
TRBV13 CASSQSTDTQYF
TRBV9 CASSPPAGWNEQFF
TRBV19 CASSPPGGNTIYF
TRBV7-6 CASSLEGTNSPLHF
TRBV30 CAWGFGNTIYF
TRBV30 CAWRGGILLGYTF
TRBV7-9 CASSLGGVPYEQYF
TRBV27 CASSVGGSYTF
TRBV6-1 CASSGIGVTEAFF
TRBV30 CAWTALWGAAEAFF
TRBV6-5 CASSYGENFYEQYF